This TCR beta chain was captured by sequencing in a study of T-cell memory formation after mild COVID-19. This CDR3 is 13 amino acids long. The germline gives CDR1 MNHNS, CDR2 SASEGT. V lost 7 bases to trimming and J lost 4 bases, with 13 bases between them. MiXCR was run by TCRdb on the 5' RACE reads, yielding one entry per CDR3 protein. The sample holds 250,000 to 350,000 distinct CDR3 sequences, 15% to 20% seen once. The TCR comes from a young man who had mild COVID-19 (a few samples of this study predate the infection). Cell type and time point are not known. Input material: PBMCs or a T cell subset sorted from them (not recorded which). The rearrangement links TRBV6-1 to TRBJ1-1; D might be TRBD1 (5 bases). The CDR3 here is CASNKQGSTEAFF. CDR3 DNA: TGTGCCAGCAACAAGCAGGGTAGCACTGAAGCTTTCTTT.